The rows below give T cell receptor beta chains drawn from one sample of a study of shared clonotypes between healthy human individuals. The method was immunoSEQ multiplex PCR; TCRdb's version includes in-frame clones alone and lacks a portion of them. The sample includes some 2 million clones, 90% to 95% of them seen just once. The sequenced sample consisted of naive CD4+ T cells sorted from blood. The receptors were sampled from a man aged 18 to 30 in good health. The CDR3 runs from the conserved cysteine through the conserved F or W. The D gene is left open where the match is weak. Only some rows state a clone size, as once, few, many or a class for expanded clones.

D gene: NA
V gene: TRBV6-1
clone size: once
J gene: TRBJ2-5
CDR3 protein: CASRGMWYQETQYF
CDR3 DNA: TGTGCCAGCAGGGGGATGTGGTACCAAGAGACCCAGTACTTC

D gene: NA
V gene: TRBV25-1
clone size: NA
J gene: TRBJ2-7
CDR3 protein: CASSEPGQVYEQYF
CDR3 DNA: TGTGCCAGCAGTGAACCCGGCCAGGTCTACGAGCAGTACTTC

D gene: NA
V gene: TRBV20-1
clone size: NA
J gene: TRBJ2-7
CDR3 protein: CSAIYLYEQYF
CDR3 DNA: TGCAGTGCTATATATCTGTACGAGCAGTACTTC

D gene: NA
V gene: TRBV6-5
clone size: NA
J gene: TRBJ2-7
CDR3 protein: CASGEQYF
CDR3 DNA: TGTGCCTCCGGCGAGCAGTACTTC

D gene: NA
V gene: TRBV7-2
clone size: NA
J gene: TRBJ2-1
CDR3 protein: CASSLGDYNEQFF
CDR3 DNA: TGTGCCAGCAGCTTAGGGGACTACAATGAGCAGTTCTTC

D gene: TRBD2
V gene: TRBV4-3
clone size: NA
J gene: TRBJ2-2
CDR3 protein: CASSRDTSGGGELFF
CDR3 DNA: TGCGCCAGCAGCCGAGATACTAGCGGGGGAGGGGAGCTGTTTTTT

D gene: NA
V gene: TRBV29-1
clone size: NA
J gene: TRBJ2-3
CDR3 protein: CSVGLRVADTQYF
CDR3 DNA: TGCAGCGTGGGACTGAGAGTAGCAGATACGCAGTATTTT

D gene: NA
V gene: TRBV20-1
clone size: NA
J gene: TRBJ1-1
CDR3 protein: CSAFRTGEAFF
CDR3 DNA: TGCAGTGCTTTCAGAACTGGAGAAGCTTTCTTT

D gene: TRBD1
V gene: TRBV10-3
clone size: NA
J gene: TRBJ1-1
CDR3 protein: CAISTGEAEAFF
CDR3 DNA: TGTGCCATCAGTACAGGGGAGGCTGAAGCTTTCTTT

D gene: TRBD1
V gene: TRBV5-1
clone size: NA
J gene: TRBJ2-1
CDR3 protein: CASSLQTGGYNEQFF
CDR3 DNA: TGCGCCAGCAGCTTGCAAACAGGGGGGTACAATGAGCAGTTCTTC

D gene: TRBD2
V gene: TRBV4-2
clone size: NA
J gene: TRBJ2-7
CDR3 protein: CASSQEALAGQYEQYF
CDR3 DNA: TGTGCCAGCAGCCAAGAGGCACTAGCGGGGCAATACGAGCAGTACTTC

D gene: NA
V gene: TRBV30
clone size: NA
J gene: TRBJ2-7
CDR3 protein: CAWNPGTSHYEQYF
CDR3 DNA: TGTGCCTGGAACCCCGGGACCTCCCACTACGAGCAGTACTTC

D gene: TRBD1
V gene: TRBV5-1
clone size: NA
J gene: TRBJ1-1
CDR3 protein: CASSPGTGGVGEAFF
CDR3 DNA: TGCGCCAGCAGCCCCGGGACAGGGGGAGTTGGTGAAGCTTTCTTT

D gene: NA
V gene: TRBV19
clone size: NA
J gene: TRBJ1-2
CDR3 protein: CASSPWDGYGYTF
CDR3 DNA: TGTGCCAGTAGCCCTTGGGACGGGTATGGCTACACCTTC

D gene: NA
V gene: TRBV10-3
clone size: NA
J gene: TRBJ2-5
CDR3 protein: CAISALAQETQYF
CDR3 DNA: TGTGCCATCAGTGCCCTAGCCCAAGAGACCCAGTACTTC

D gene: NA
V gene: TRBV7-2
clone size: NA
J gene: TRBJ1-2
CDR3 protein: CASSLVSTDQNYGYTF
CDR3 DNA: TGTGCCAGCAGCTTAGTTTCGACAGACCAAAACTATGGCTACACCTTC

D gene: NA
V gene: TRBV19
clone size: once
J gene: TRBJ1-4
CDR3 protein: CASSPAHATNEKLFF
CDR3 DNA: TGTGCCAGTAGTCCTGCGCATGCAACTAATGAAAAACTGTTTTTT

D gene: NA
V gene: TRBV30
clone size: NA
J gene: TRBJ2-7
CDR3 protein: CACSEGSYEQYF
CDR3 DNA: TGTGCCTGCTCCGAGGGGTCCTACGAGCAGTACTTC

D gene: TRBD1
V gene: TRBV7-2
clone size: NA
J gene: TRBJ2-7
CDR3 protein: CASSTDRDEQYF
CDR3 DNA: TGTGCCAGCAGCACGGACAGGGACGAGCAGTACTTC

D gene: NA
V gene: TRBV2
clone size: NA
J gene: TRBJ1-5
CDR3 protein: CASKKQGLGNQPQHF
CDR3 DNA: TGTGCCAGCAAAAAACAGGGTTTGGGCAATCAGCCCCAGCATTTT

D gene: TRBD2
V gene: TRBV30
clone size: NA
J gene: TRBJ2-5
CDR3 protein: CAWSERGTQYF
CDR3 DNA: TGTGCCTGGAGTGAGCGGGGGACCCAGTACTTC

D gene: NA
V gene: TRBV5-8
clone size: NA
J gene: TRBJ2-7
CDR3 protein: CASSLVRSLHF
CDR3 DNA: TGTGCCAGCAGCTTGGTCCGTTCCCTGCACTTC

D gene: NA
V gene: TRBV30
clone size: NA
J gene: TRBJ1-3
CDR3 protein: CAWRPGNTIYF
CDR3 DNA: TGTGCCTGGAGGCCTGGAAACACCATATATTTT

D gene: NA
V gene: TRBV5-1
clone size: NA
J gene: TRBJ2-7
CDR3 protein: CASSSRGFGVSYEQYF
CDR3 DNA: TGCGCCAGCAGCTCCCGGGGTTTCGGGGTCTCCTACGAGCAGTACTTC

D gene: NA
V gene: TRBV7-9
clone size: NA
J gene: TRBJ2-1
CDR3 protein: CASSLYPESAGDEQFF
CDR3 DNA: TGTGCCAGCAGCTTATATCCGGAGTCGGCGGGTGACGAGCAGTTCTTC

D gene: TRBD2
V gene: TRBV7-2
clone size: NA
J gene: TRBJ2-7
CDR3 protein: CASSFLNSGIYEQYF
CDR3 DNA: TGTGCCAGCAGCTTCCTTAATAGCGGGATATACGAGCAGTACTTC

D gene: NA
V gene: TRBV5-1
clone size: NA
J gene: TRBJ1-1
CDR3 protein: CASSLEGVLNTEAFF
CDR3 DNA: TGCGCCAGCAGCTTGGAAGGGGTACTGAACACTGAAGCTTTCTTT

D gene: NA
V gene: TRBV6-5
clone size: NA
J gene: TRBJ2-1
CDR3 protein: CASSSLTRSGSMQFF
CDR3 DNA: TGTGCCAGCAGTTCCTTGACGAGGTCAGGATCAATGCAGTTCTTC

D gene: TRBD2
V gene: TRBV9
clone size: NA
J gene: TRBJ2-3
CDR3 protein: CASSVTLAGGADTQYF
CDR3 DNA: TGTGCCAGCAGCGTAACACTAGCGGGAGGCGCAGATACGCAGTATTTT

D gene: TRBD1
V gene: TRBV28
clone size: NA
J gene: TRBJ1-1
CDR3 protein: CASRDGDRGLTEAFF
CDR3 DNA: TGTGCCAGCAGGGACGGAGACAGGGGGCTAACTGAAGCTTTCTTT

D gene: NA
V gene: TRBV4-1
clone size: NA
J gene: TRBJ1-2
CDR3 protein: CASSQDGGNYGYTF
CDR3 DNA: TGCGCCAGCAGCCAAGATGGGGGAAACTATGGCTACACCTTC

D gene: TRBD2
V gene: TRBV4-1
clone size: NA
J gene: TRBJ2-7
CDR3 protein: CASSHPASGTYEQYF
CDR3 DNA: TGCGCCAGCAGCCACCCGGCTAGCGGTACCTACGAGCAGTACTTC

D gene: TRBD1
V gene: TRBV27
clone size: NA
J gene: TRBJ1-4
CDR3 protein: CASSSATGGGGKLFF
CDR3 DNA: TGTGCCAGCAGTTCCGCGACAGGGGGCGGCGGAAAACTGTTTTTT

D gene: NA
V gene: TRBV11-2
clone size: NA
J gene: TRBJ2-7
CDR3 protein: CASSLDEIAAYEQYF
CDR3 DNA: TGTGCCAGCAGCTTAGATGAGATAGCGGCCTACGAGCAGTACTTC

D gene: NA
V gene: TRBV2
clone size: NA
J gene: TRBJ1-4
CDR3 protein: CASSELRATGKLFF
CDR3 DNA: TGTGCCAGCAGCGAGCTACGGGCAACAGGAAAACTGTTTTTT

D gene: TRBD1
V gene: TRBV5-1
clone size: NA
J gene: TRBJ1-1
CDR3 protein: CASSFGQGFEAFF
CDR3 DNA: TGCGCCAGCAGCTTTGGACAGGGATTTGAAGCTTTCTTT

D gene: NA
V gene: TRBV19
clone size: NA
J gene: TRBJ2-6
CDR3 protein: CASSGGYGANVLTF
CDR3 DNA: TGTGCCAGTAGCGGGGGTTATGGGGCCAACGTCCTGACTTTC

D gene: NA
V gene: TRBV6-1
clone size: NA
J gene: TRBJ2-1
CDR3 protein: CASSQGRNNEQFF
CDR3 DNA: TGTGCCAGCAGCCAGGGGCGAAACAATGAGCAGTTCTTC

D gene: TRBD2
V gene: TRBV7-3
clone size: NA
J gene: TRBJ2-1
CDR3 protein: CASSENTLAGMENEQFF
CDR3 DNA: TGTGCCAGCAGCGAAAACACGCTAGCGGGGATGGAGAATGAGCAGTTCTTC

D gene: NA
V gene: TRBV6-5
clone size: NA
J gene: TRBJ2-2
CDR3 protein: CASREGVNTGELFF
CDR3 DNA: TGTGCCAGCAGGGAGGGGGTAAACACCGGGGAGCTGTTTTTT

D gene: TRBD2
V gene: TRBV14
clone size: NA
J gene: TRBJ2-7
CDR3 protein: CASSPPGLPLYF
CDR3 DNA: TGTGCCAGCAGCCCTCCGGGACTACCATTGTACTTC

D gene: NA
V gene: TRBV6-5
clone size: NA
J gene: TRBJ2-7
CDR3 protein: CASRGARDEQYF
CDR3 DNA: TGTGCCAGCAGGGGAGCTCGGGACGAGCAGTACTTC

D gene: NA
V gene: TRBV5-5
clone size: once
J gene: TRBJ2-2
CDR3 protein: CASSYTTLLGNTGELFF
CDR3 DNA: TGTGCCAGCAGCTATACGACTCTTCTGGGGAACACCGGGGAGCTGTTTTTT

D gene: NA
V gene: TRBV25-1
clone size: NA
J gene: TRBJ1-1
CDR3 protein: CASSEASVGPLNTEAFF
CDR3 DNA: TGTGCCAGCAGTGAGGCTTCGGTCGGACCTTTGAACACTGAAGCTTTCTTT

D gene: TRBD1
V gene: TRBV27
clone size: NA
J gene: TRBJ2-7
CDR3 protein: CASSSRQGYEQYF
CDR3 DNA: TGTGCCAGCAGTTCCAGACAGGGATACGAGCAGTACTTC

D gene: NA
V gene: TRBV21-1
clone size: NA
J gene: TRBJ2-3
CDR3 protein: CASSMLTDTQYF
CDR3 DNA: TGTGCCAGCAGCATGCTCACAGATACGCAGTATTTT

D gene: NA
V gene: TRBV2
clone size: NA
J gene: TRBJ2-1
CDR3 protein: CASSITRSEKFF
CDR3 DNA: TGTGCCAGCTCCATTACGCGGTCCGAGAAGTTCTTC

D gene: NA
V gene: TRBV6-5
clone size: NA
J gene: TRBJ2-7
CDR3 protein: CASSPTSLGPYEQYF
CDR3 DNA: TGTGCCAGCAGCCCTACCAGTCTGGGCCCCTACGAGCAGTACTTC

D gene: NA
V gene: TRBV7-8
clone size: NA
J gene: TRBJ2-2
CDR3 protein: CASSLTRAGELFF
CDR3 DNA: TGTGCCAGCAGCTTAACCCGAGCCGGGGAGCTGTTTTTT

D gene: TRBD2
V gene: TRBV9
clone size: once
J gene: TRBJ2-1
CDR3 protein: CASSVAEGLAGLTYNEQFF
CDR3 DNA: TGTGCCAGCAGCGTAGCTGAAGGACTAGCGGGTTTGACCTACAATGAGCAGTTCTTC

D gene: TRBD1
V gene: TRBV28
clone size: once
J gene: TRBJ1-2
CDR3 protein: CASSLPGQGARGYTF
CDR3 DNA: TGTGCCAGCAGCCTTCCGGGACAGGGGGCGCGTGGCTACACCTTC

D gene: NA
V gene: TRBV7-3
clone size: NA
J gene: TRBJ1-1
CDR3 protein: CASSLGQKMNTEAFF
CDR3 DNA: TGTGCCAGCAGCTTAGGACAGAAGATGAACACTGAAGCTTTCTTT

D gene: NA
V gene: TRBV5-1
clone size: NA
J gene: TRBJ1-1
CDR3 protein: CASRARGETEAFF
CDR3 DNA: TGCGCCAGCAGAGCCAGGGGTGAGACTGAAGCTTTCTTT

D gene: TRBD2
V gene: TRBV9
clone size: once
J gene: TRBJ2-1
CDR3 protein: CASSVWLAGPNEQFF
CDR3 DNA: TGTGCCAGCAGCGTATGGTTAGCGGGGCCCAATGAGCAGTTCTTC

D gene: TRBD1
V gene: TRBV29-1
clone size: NA
J gene: TRBJ1-2
CDR3 protein: CSVRTPTDRGGGYTF
CDR3 DNA: TGCAGCGTCCGAACCCCCACCGACAGGGGAGGTGGCTACACCTTC

D gene: TRBD2
V gene: TRBV6-5
clone size: NA
J gene: TRBJ2-1
CDR3 protein: CASSYASGRTYNEQFF
CDR3 DNA: TGTGCCAGCAGTTACGCTAGCGGGAGGACCTACAATGAGCAGTTCTTC